These 27 T cell receptor beta chains share one sample of origin, sequenced in a study of T cells in Graves' hyperthyroidism and ophthalmopathy. RNA transcripts gave rise to amplified TCR beta CDR3 regions. When the TCR CDR3 underwent first-round RT-PCR, the HTBI primer set was used. TCRdb ran MiXCR on the multiplex PCR reads and lists one entry per CDR3 protein. The sample holds 700,000 or so distinct CDR3 sequences, about 17% seen once. Sequencing input: blood. The receptor set was obtained from a man aged 18 to 30 with Graves' hyperthyroidism.

This clonotype was observed many times. The chain joins TRBV7-2 to TRBJ2-1; D gene unclear. This CDR3 spans 11 amino acids. CDR1 is SGHTA and CDR2 is FQGNSA in the germline V gene. V lost 4 bases, J lost 10 bases, and 8 bases lay in between. CDR3 nucleotides: TGTGCCAGCAGCTGGCAGGCGGAGCAGTTCTTC. Its translation: CASSWQAEQFF. Based on the CDR3 plus reference TRBV7-2 and TRBJ2-1, the full variable domain is GAGVSQSPSNKVTEKGKDVELRCDPISGHTALYWYRQSLGQGLEFLIYFQGNSAPDKSGLPSDRFSAERTGGSVSTLTIQRTQQEDSAVYLCASSWQAEQFFGPGTRLTVL.

This clonotype was seen more than once but under ten times. This chain links TRBV9 with TRBJ1-1; D is unclear. V lost 0 bases and J lost 3, with 6 bases in between. The CDR3 contains 13 residues. The germline V gene encodes CDR1 SGDLS and CDR2 YYNGEE. In DNA, the CDR3 is TGTGCCAGCAGCGTAGAACTGGACACTGAAGCTTTCTTT. Its translation: CASSVELDTEAFF.

This clonotype was detected a few times. The chain joins TRBV7-3 to TRBJ2-7; D unresolved. CDR3 length: 14 amino acids. V gave up 1 base and J gave up 5 bases, with 12 bases separating them. Germline CDR1 is SGHTA and CDR2 is FQGTGA. In DNA form, the CDR3 reads TGTGCCAGCAGCTTAAAAGTTTGGGTCGACGAGCAGTACTTC. Its translation is CASSLKVWVDEQYF.

This clonotype came up a few times. The chain joins TRBV4-1 to TRBJ2-5, with TRBD2 matching over 8 bases. In germline, CDR1 is MGHRA, CDR2 YSYEKL. V gave up 1 base and J gave up 1 base; unmatched junction bases: 8. This CDR3 spans 17 amino acids. CDR3 DNA sequence: TGCGCCAGCAGCCAAGGTCGCTGGACTAGCAGCCAAGAGACCCAGTACTTC. It translates to CASSQGRWTSSQETQYF.

This clonotype was seen repeatedly, ten times or more. J is TRBJ2-3 and V is TRBV18, with D hard to call. Trimming pared 4 bases from V and 0 bases from J, leaving 11 bases between. Germline CDR1 KGHSH, CDR2 LQKENI. The CDR3 sequence is 15 residues long. The CDR3 DNA reads TGTGCCAGCTCACAAAACAGTGTTAGCACAGATACGCAGTATTTT. As protein: CASSQNSVSTDTQYF.

V and J are TRBV30 and TRBJ2-7, with D hard to call. CDR3 length: 13 residues. Trimming took off 2 bases at V and 2 bases at J, with 10 bases between the two ends. Germline CDR1 and CDR2: GTSNPN and SVGIG (reference sequence). The CDR3 protein is CAWSRTDAYEQYF. CDR3 coding DNA: TGTGCCTGGAGTAGGACGGATGCCTACGAGCAGTACTTC.

This sequence joins TRBV4-1 and TRBJ1-2; D is perhaps TRBD1 (6 bases). The CDR3 totals 15 residues. Germline lookup yields CDR1 MGHRA and CDR2 YSYEKL. V lost 3 bases to trimming and J lost 1 base, with 12 bases between them. The CDR3 sequence: CASSQTQGGNYGYTF. CDR3 nucleotides: TGCGCCAGCAGCCAGACTCAAGGGGGTAACTATGGCTACACCTTC.

There are many counts of this clonotype. The chain recombines TRBV6-1 with TRBJ1-2; D may be TRBD1 (5 bases). The V gene's germline CDR1 is MNHNS and CDR2 SASEGT. This CDR3 has 15 residues. V lost 5 bases and J 2 bases, leaving 15 bases between the germline ends. CDR3 residues: CASSPRDLTNYGYTF. CDR3 nucleotide sequence: TGTGCCAGCAGTCCCCGGGACCTTACAAACTATGGCTACACCTTC.

At least ten counts were recorded for this clonotype. The chain couples TRBV28 to TRBJ2-2; 8 positions match TRBD2. V shed 3 bases, J shed 4 bases, and the junction held 16 bases outside the gene matches. Looked up from germline, CDR1 is MDHEN and CDR2 is SYDVKM. This CDR3 spans 19 amino acids. CDR3 DNA sequence: TGTGCCAGCAGTTTTGGTCGACTAGCGTACCGGGCGCTCACCGGGGAGCTGTTTTTT. Amino acids: CASSFGRLAYRALTGELFF. The variable domain in full, with the rest retrieved from reference TRBV28 and TRBJ2-2, is DVKVTQSSRYLVKRTGEKVFLECVQDMDHENMFWYRQDPGLGLRLIYFSYDVKMKEKGDIPEGYSVSREKKERFSLILESASTNQTSMYLCASSFGRLAYRALTGELFFGEGSRLTVL.

The chain uses TRBV4-1 and TRBJ2-3; unclear D gene. The CDR3 length is 13 residues. Germline loops: CDR1 MGHRA, CDR2 YSYEKL. V lost 1 base to trimming and J lost 4 bases, with 6 bases between them. The CDR3 DNA is TGCGCCAGCAGCCAAGGTCCGGCAGATACGCAGTATTTT. Its protein is CASSQGPADTQYF.

This clonotype occurred many times. The chain employs TRBV30 and TRBJ2-5; possibly TRBD1 for D (5 bases). V lost 0 bases and J 3 bases, leaving 8 bases between the germline ends. The CDR3 has 13 residues. CDR1 and CDR2 (germline): GTSNPN, SVGIG (reference sequence). The CDR3 loop is CAWSVDSKETQYF. The CDR3 coding sequence is TGTGCCTGGAGTGTAGACAGCAAAGAGACCCAGTACTTC.

The sample holds one count of this clonotype. This sequence joins TRBV30 and TRBJ2-6; D call uncertain. The CDR3 has 14 amino acids. V was shortened by 1 base and J by 4 bases, with 8 bases between the two germline ends. Germline CDR1 reads GTSNPN; CDR2 reads SVGIG (reference sequence). CDR3 loop: CAWSELTGANVLTF. In DNA, the CDR3 is TGTGCCTGGAGTGAGTTAACCGGGGCCAACGTCCTGACTTTC.

This chain links TRBV28 with TRBJ1-2; D remains unclear. CDR3 length equals 13 residues. The germline V and J ends were trimmed by 6 bases and 3 bases, with 11 bases remaining between them. CDR1 MDHEN and CDR2 SYDVKM come from the germline V gene. The DNA of the CDR3 is TGTGCCAGCAGCCGTAATCTCCACTATGGCTACACCTTC. It yields the protein CASSRNLHYGYTF.

Comments on this clonotype: A much larger clone lies a single base off, so this may be a read error. Since the CDR3 does not end with the conserved phenylalanine or tryptophan, this likely comes from a read error. This sequence joins TRBV12-3 or TRBV12-4 and TRBJ2-7; the match to TRBD2 covers 9 bases. V shed 1 base and J 7 bases; nucleotides not matched to a gene: 5. The CDR3 extends over 14 amino acids. CDR3 amino acids: CASSLGLAGQEQYL. The DNA for the CDR3 is TGTGCCAGCAGTTTAGGGCTAGCGGGGCAAGAGCAGTACCTC.

There are many counts of this clonotype. The chain employs TRBV28 and TRBJ2-1; D possibly corresponds to TRBD2 (6 bases). The CDR3 runs 14 residues. Germline CDR1 and CDR2: MDHEN and SYDVKM. V lost 8 bases and J 9 bases, leaving 20 bases between the germline ends. The chain's CDR3 is CASHDRGGRGEQFF. The DNA of the CDR3 is TGTGCCAGCCACGATCGGGGCGGGCGGGGTGAGCAGTTCTTC.

This clonotype came up many times. J is TRBJ1-1 and V is TRBV20-1, with D possibly matching TRBD1 (6 bases). The CDR3 covers 14 residues. V shed 7 bases and J shed 0 bases, with 15 bases lying between them. Germline values: CDR1 DFQATT, CDR2 SNEGSKA (reference sequence). The CDR3 reads CSVGETGMNTEAFF. The CDR3 bases are TGCAGTGTCGGAGAGACAGGCATGAACACTGAAGCTTTCTTT.

This clonotype showed up many times. The chain recombines TRBV2 with TRBJ1-4; D is unclear. The CDR3 length is 13 residues. V was clipped by 0 bases and J by 7 bases, with 6 bases between them. In germline, CDR1 is SNHLY, CDR2 FYNNEI. This CDR3 is CASSEAGSEKLFF. CDR3 in DNA: TGTGCCAGCAGTGAAGCAGGGAGTGAAAAACTGTTTTTT.

V and J are TRBV12-3 or TRBV12-4 and TRBJ1-5; possible D gene TRBD1, 5 bases. V lost 8 bases and J lost 7, with 12 bases in between. The CDR3 spans 12 residues. The CDR3 nucleotides read TGTGCCAGCCAGGGTTCGTGGCAGCCCCAGCATTTT. It codes for CASQGSWQPQHF.

This clonotype was detected ten times or more. The gene calls are TRBV6-1 and TRBJ2-7; 7 nucleotides align to TRBD1. V was clipped by 6 bases and J by 3 bases; unmatched bases: 8. The CDR3 consists of 14 residues. The germline CDR1 and CDR2 sequences are MNHNS and SASEGT. This CDR3 reads CASSTYRGHYEQYF. CDR3 in DNA: TGTGCCAGCAGCACATACAGGGGTCACTACGAGCAGTACTTC.

There are a few counts of this clonotype. This chain uses TRBV5-1 with TRBJ1-2, with 9 positions matching TRBD1. The CDR3 runs 15 residues. V lost 5 bases to trimming and J lost 7 bases; unmatched junction nucleotides: 12. From germline, CDR1 is SGHRS and CDR2 YFSETQ. This CDR3 reads CASSSPGTGWAGYTF. The CDR3 DNA is TGCGCCAGCAGTTCCCCGGGGACAGGGTGGGCTGGCTACACCTTC.

This clonotype was observed a single time. The rearrangement links TRBV5-1 to TRBJ2-1; 10 bases map to TRBD2. This CDR3 is 15 amino acids long. Germline-derived CDR1 and CDR2 are SGHRS and YFSETQ. The junction had 7 bases not matched to a gene; V was cut back by 0 bases and J by 10 bases. In nucleotides, the CDR3 is TGCGCCAGCAGCTTGGCCGCTAGCGGGAGCGAGGAGCAGTTCTTC. Protein sequence: CASSLAASGSEEQFF.

CDR3 residues: CSAWGPGHTGGEETQYF. The DNA of the CDR3 is TGCAGCGCTTGGGGCCCAGGGCACACGGGAGGGGAAGAGACCCAGTACTTC. V gene TRBV29-1 combines with J gene TRBJ2-5; 8 bases match TRBD2. Germline values: CDR1 SQVTM, CDR2 ANQGSEA. The junction had 19 bases not matched to a gene; V was cut back by 7 bases and J by 3 bases. The CDR3 covers 17 residues.

This clonotype was counted a few times. The chain links TRBV6-2 or TRBV6-3 to TRBJ1-1, with D possibly being TRBD1 (5 bases). The CDR3 loop spans 15 amino acids. Looked up from germline, CDR1 is MNHEY and CDR2 is SVGEGT. Trimming shortened V by 6 bases and J by 1 base, and 15 bases separated the two germline ends. CDR3 sequence reads: CASRKGRQSNTEAFF. CDR3 nucleotides: TGTGCCAGCAGAAAGGGGAGACAGTCGAACACTGAAGCTTTCTTT.

This clonotype was found many times. The CDR3 DNA reads as TGTGCCAGTAGTCCCTGGACTAGCAGTATTGAATACACAGATACGCAGTATTTT. Translated, it gives CASSPWTSSIEYTDTQYF. This sequence joins TRBV19 and TRBJ2-3; 8 bases are a match to TRBD2. Germline assignment: CDR1 LNHDA and CDR2 SQIVND (reference sequence). V lost 5 bases, J lost 2 bases, and 15 bases stayed unmatched. The CDR3 loop spans 18 amino acids.

The sample holds a few counts of this clonotype. V is TRBV3-1 and J is TRBJ2-7; D unclear. CDR1 and CDR2 from the germline V gene are LGHDT and YNNKEL (reference sequence). The CDR3 sequence is 15 residues long. Trimming pared 0 bases from V and 2 bases from J, leaving 11 bases between. CDR3 DNA: TGTGCCAGCAGCCAAGATCGGCGGTTCCCCTACGAGCAGTACTTC. It translates to CASSQDRRFPYEQYF.

This clonotype was seen a few times. V is TRBV2 and J is TRBJ2-7; no clear D gene. V shed 2 bases and J shed 5 bases, with 4 bases lying between them. The length of the CDR3 is 11 residues. CDR1 and CDR2 (germline): SNHLY, FYNNEI. The CDR3 here is CASSEYNEQYF. CDR3 nucleotide sequence: TGTGCCAGCAGTGAATACAACGAGCAGTACTTC.

This clonotype was seen at least ten times. V and J are TRBV2 and TRBJ1-1; tentatively, D is TRBD1 (5 bases). V was cut by 0 bases and J by 2 bases, with 13 bases left in between. Germline-derived CDR1 and CDR2 are SNHLY and FYNNEI. This CDR3 region has 16 residues. This chain's CDR3 is CASSEALRGPNTEAFF. The CDR3 DNA reads TGTGCCAGCAGTGAAGCGCTTCGGGGACCTAACACTGAAGCTTTCTTT.